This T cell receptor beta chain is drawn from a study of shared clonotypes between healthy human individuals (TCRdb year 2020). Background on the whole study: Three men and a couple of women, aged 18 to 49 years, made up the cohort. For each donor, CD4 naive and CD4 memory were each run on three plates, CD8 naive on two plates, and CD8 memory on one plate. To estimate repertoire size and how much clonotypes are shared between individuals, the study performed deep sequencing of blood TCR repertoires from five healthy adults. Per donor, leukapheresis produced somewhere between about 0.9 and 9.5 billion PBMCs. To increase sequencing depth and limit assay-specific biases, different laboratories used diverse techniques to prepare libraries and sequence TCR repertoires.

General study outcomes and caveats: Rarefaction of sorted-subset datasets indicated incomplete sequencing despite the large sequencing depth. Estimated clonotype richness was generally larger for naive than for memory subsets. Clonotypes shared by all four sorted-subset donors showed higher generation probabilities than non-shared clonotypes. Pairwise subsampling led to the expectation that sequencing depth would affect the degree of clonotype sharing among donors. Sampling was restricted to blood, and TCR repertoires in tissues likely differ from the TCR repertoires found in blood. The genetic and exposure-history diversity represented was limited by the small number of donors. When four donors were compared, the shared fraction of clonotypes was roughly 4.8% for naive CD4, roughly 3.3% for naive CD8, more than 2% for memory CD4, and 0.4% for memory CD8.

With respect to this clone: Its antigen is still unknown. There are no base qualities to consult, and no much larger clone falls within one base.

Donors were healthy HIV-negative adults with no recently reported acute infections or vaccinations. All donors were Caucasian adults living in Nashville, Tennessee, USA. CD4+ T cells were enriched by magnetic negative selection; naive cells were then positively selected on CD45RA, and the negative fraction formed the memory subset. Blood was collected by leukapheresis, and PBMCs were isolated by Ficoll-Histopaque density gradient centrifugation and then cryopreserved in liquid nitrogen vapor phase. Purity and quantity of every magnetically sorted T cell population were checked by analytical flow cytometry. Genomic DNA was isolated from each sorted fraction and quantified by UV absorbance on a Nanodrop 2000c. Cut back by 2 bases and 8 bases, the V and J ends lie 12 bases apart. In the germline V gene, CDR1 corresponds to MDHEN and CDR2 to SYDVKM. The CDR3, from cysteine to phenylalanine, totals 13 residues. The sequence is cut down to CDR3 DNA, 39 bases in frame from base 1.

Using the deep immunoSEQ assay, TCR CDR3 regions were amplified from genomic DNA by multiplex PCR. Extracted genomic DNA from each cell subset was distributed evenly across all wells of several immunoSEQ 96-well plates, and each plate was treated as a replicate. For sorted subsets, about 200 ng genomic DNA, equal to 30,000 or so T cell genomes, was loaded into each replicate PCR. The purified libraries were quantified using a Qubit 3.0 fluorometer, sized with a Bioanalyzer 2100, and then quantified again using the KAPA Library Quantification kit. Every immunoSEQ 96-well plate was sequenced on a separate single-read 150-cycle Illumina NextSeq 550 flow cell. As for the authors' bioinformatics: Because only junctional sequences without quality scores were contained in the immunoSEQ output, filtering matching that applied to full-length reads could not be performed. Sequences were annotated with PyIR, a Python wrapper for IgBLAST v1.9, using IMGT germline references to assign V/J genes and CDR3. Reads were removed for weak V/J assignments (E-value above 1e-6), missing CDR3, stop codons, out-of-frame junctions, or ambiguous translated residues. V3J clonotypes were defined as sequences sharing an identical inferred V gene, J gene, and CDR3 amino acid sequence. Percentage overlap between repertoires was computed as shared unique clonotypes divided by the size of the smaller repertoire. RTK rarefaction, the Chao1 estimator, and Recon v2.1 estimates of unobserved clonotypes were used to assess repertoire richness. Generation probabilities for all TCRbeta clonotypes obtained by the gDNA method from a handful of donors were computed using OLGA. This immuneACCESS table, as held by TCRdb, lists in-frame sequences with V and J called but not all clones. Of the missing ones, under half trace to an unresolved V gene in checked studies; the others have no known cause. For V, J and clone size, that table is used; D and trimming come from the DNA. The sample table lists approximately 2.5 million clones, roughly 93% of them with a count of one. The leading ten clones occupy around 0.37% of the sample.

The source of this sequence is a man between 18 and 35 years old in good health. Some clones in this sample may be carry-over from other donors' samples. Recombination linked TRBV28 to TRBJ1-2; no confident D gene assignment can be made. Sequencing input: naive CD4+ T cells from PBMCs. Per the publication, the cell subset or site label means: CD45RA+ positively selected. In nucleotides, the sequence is TGTGCCAGCAGTTTAGTGAGGGCGGGCGGCTACACCTTC. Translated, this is CASSLVRAGGYTF.